Shown below are 10 T cell receptor beta chains from a single sample sequenced in a study of CD8+ T cells in alopecia areata. Treatment: oral pan-JAK inhibitor, 5-10 mg twice daily. RNA extraction and reverse transcription yielded cDNA as sequencing template. The assay was immunoSEQ multiplex PCR, and TCRdb's table has in-frame clones only and misses some. The sample lists about 210,000 clones, approximately 45% occurring once. This specimen consisted of CD4+ T cells sorted from blood, obtained between weeks 36 and 40, from a patient treated with tofacitinib. These receptor sequences come from a human donor with alopecia areata.

This clone was detected many times. V and J are TRBV19 and TRBJ2-2; 9 bases are a match to TRBD2. This CDR3 comprises 17 residues. Per germline, CDR1 LNHDA and CDR2 SQIVND (reference sequence). J gave up 5 bases and V 2 bases, and 9 bases lay outside the gene matches. In DNA, the CDR3 is TGTGCCAGTAGTATACGCGGTAGCGGGAGCAGGACCGGGGAGCTGTTTTTT. It is translated as CASSIRGSGSRTGELFF.

This chain uses TRBV15 with TRBJ2-5, with D uncertain. This CDR3 spans 15 amino acids. Trimming left V 0 bases short and J 1 base short, with 9 bases between. Germline CDR1 and CDR2: LNHNV and YYDKDF (reference sequence). CDR3 region: CATSRDPRSQETQYF. CDR3 nucleotides: TGTGCCACCAGCAGAGATCCTCGGAGCCAAGAGACCCAGTACTTC.

The rearrangement uses TRBV5-1 and TRBJ2-5, with 7 bases identical to TRBD1. The CDR3 has 14 residues. The junction had 3 bases not matched to a gene; V was cut back by 2 bases and J by 2 bases. Germline V gene lookup returns CDR1 SGHRS and CDR2 YFSETQ. CDR3 residues: CASSFPGQQETQYF. The CDR3 DNA is TGCGCCAGCAGCTTCCCGGGACAGCAAGAGACCCAGTACTTC. The full variable domain, rest sourced from reference TRBV5-1 and TRBJ2-5, is KAGVTQTPRYLIKTRGQQVTLSCSPISGHRSVSWYQQTPGQGLQFLFEYFSETQRNKGNFPGRFSGRQFSNSRSEMNVSTLELGDSALYLCASSFPGQQETQYFGPGTRLLVL.

The chain is built from TRBV19 and TRBJ2-2; D unresolved. The germline V gene has CDR1 LNHDA and CDR2 SQIVND (reference sequence). This CDR3 spans 13 amino acids. The V end lost 5 bases, the J end lost 6 bases, and 10 bases lay between the germline ends. CDR3 protein: CASSFTPPGELFF. In DNA, the CDR3 is TGTGCCAGTAGTTTCACCCCACCCGGGGAGCTGTTTTTT. The variable domain in full, with the rest retrieved from reference TRBV19 and TRBJ2-2, is DGGITQSPKYLFRKEGQNVTLSCEQNLNHDAMYWYRQDPGQGLRLIYYSQIVNDFQKGDIAEGYSVSREKKESFPLTVTSAQKNPTAFYLCASSFTPPGELFFGEGSRLTVL.

The chain employs TRBV7-2 and TRBJ2-2; no clear D gene. Trimming cost V 4 bases and J 5 bases, with 8 bases left between them. The germline gives CDR1 SGHTA, CDR2 FQGNSA. The CDR3 covers 13 residues. CDR3 bases: TGTGCCAGCAGCTCCTCGAGGACCGGGGAGCTGTTTTTT. Translation gives CASSSSRTGELFF.

The chain couples TRBV7-2 to TRBJ2-5; unclear D gene. The germline CDR1 and CDR2 sequences are SGHTA and FQGNSA. V was shortened by 4 bases and J by 5 bases, with 8 bases between the two germline ends. The CDR3 is 12 residues long. Here the CDR3 DNA reads TGTGCCAGCAGCTCCTCGAGGGAGACCCAGTACTTC. It codes for CASSSSRETQYF.

The chain links TRBV7-2 to TRBJ2-3; D is uncertain. CDR1 and CDR2 (germline): SGHTA, FQGNSA. The CDR3 has 14 amino acids. Trimming cost V 1 base and J 6 bases, with 11 bases left between them. The CDR3 reads CASSLGPGRDTQYF. The CDR3 region has the DNA TGTGCCAGCAGCTTAGGACCCGGACGTGATACGCAGTATTTT.

The chain carries TRBV5-1 and TRBJ1-4; TRBD1 aligns across 7 bases. With V trimmed by 0 bases and J by 8 bases, 7 bases remained unmatched. The CDR3 has 15 residues. Germline lookup yields CDR1 SGHRS and CDR2 YFSETQ. In DNA, the CDR3 is TGCGCCAGCAGCTTGGGGACGACAGGGCGGGAAAAACTGTTTTTT. This sequence encodes CASSLGTTGREKLFF.

V gene TRBV30 combines with J gene TRBJ1-4; D gene ambiguous. The CDR3 totals 12 residues. Germline V gene lookup returns CDR1 GTSNPN and CDR2 SVGIG (reference sequence). V lost 3 bases to trimming and J lost 6 bases, with 8 bases between them. The CDR3 here is CAWRGKDEKLFF. In DNA, the CDR3 is TGTGCCTGGAGGGGGAAGGATGAAAAACTGTTTTTT.

The sample holds a few counts of this clone. This chain connects TRBV6-5 to TRBJ1-2; 8 bases agree with TRBD1. This CDR3 has 12 residues. The V segment lost 7 bases and the J segment 8 bases; nucleotides outside the gene matches: 6. CDR1 and CDR2 from the germline V gene are MNHEY and SVGAGI. CDR3 nucleotide sequence: TGTGCCAGCACCGCAGGGGGCCAGGGCTACACCTTC. Its translation: CASTAGGQGYTF.